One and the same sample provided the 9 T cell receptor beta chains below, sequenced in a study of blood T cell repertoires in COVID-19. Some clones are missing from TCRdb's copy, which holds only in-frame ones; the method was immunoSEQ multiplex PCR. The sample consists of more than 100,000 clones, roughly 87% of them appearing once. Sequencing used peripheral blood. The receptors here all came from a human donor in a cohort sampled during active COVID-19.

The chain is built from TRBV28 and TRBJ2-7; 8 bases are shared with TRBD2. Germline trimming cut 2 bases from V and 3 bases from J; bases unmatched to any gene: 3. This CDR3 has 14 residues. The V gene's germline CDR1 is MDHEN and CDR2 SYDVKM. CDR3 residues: CASSLTGGSYEQYF. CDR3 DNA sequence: TGTGCCAGCAGTTTAACGGGGGGGAGCTACGAGCAGTACTTC.

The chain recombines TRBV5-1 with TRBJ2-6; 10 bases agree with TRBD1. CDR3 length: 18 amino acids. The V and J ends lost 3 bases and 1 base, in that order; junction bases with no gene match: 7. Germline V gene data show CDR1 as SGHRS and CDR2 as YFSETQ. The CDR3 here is CASSSTGQGTSGANVLTF. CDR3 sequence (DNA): TGCGCCAGCAGCTCCACGGGACAGGGGACTTCTGGGGCCAACGTCCTGACTTTC. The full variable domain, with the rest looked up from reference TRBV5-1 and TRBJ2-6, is KAGVTQTPRYLIKTRGQQVTLSCSPISGHRSVSWYQQTPGQGLQFLFEYFSETQRNKGNFPGRFSGRQFSNSRSEMNVSTLELGDSALYLCASSSTGQGTSGANVLTFGAGSRLTVL.

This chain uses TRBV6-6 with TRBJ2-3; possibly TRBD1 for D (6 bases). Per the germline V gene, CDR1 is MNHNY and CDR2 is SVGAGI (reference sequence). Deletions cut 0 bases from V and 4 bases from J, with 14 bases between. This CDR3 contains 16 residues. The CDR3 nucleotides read TGTGCCAGCAGTTACTCGGTACAGGGTGGCGCAGATACGCAGTATTTT. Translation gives CASSYSVQGGADTQYF.

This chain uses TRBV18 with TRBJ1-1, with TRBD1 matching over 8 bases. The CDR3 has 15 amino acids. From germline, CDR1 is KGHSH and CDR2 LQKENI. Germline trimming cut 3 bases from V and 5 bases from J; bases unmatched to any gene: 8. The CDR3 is CASSPDRGGSTEAFF. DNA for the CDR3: TGTGCCAGCTCACCCGACAGGGGTGGTAGTACTGAAGCTTTCTTT.

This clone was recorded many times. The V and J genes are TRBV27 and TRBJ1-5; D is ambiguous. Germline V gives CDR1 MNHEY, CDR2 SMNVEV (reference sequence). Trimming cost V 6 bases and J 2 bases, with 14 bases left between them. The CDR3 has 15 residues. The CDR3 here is CASRSRSDGNQPQHF. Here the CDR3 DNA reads TGTGCCAGCAGATCAAGAAGCGATGGCAATCAGCCCCAGCATTTT.

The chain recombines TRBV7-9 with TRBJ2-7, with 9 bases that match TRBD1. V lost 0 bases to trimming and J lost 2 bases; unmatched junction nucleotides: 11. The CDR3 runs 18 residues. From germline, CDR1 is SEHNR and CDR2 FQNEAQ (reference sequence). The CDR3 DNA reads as TGTGCCAGCAGCTTAGCCGGTGGGTGGGACAGGGAGACCTACGAGCAGTACTTC. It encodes CASSLAGGWDRETYEQYF.

The chain's CDR3 is CASSVGGDLFYEQYF. In DNA form, the CDR3 reads TGTGCCAGCAGCGTAGGAGGAGACCTGTTCTACGAGCAGTACTTC. V and J are TRBV9 and TRBJ2-7; D is uncertain. Germline values: CDR1 SGDLS, CDR2 YYNGEE. CDR3 length equals 15 residues. V was pared by 0 bases and J by 3 bases, with 13 bases between.

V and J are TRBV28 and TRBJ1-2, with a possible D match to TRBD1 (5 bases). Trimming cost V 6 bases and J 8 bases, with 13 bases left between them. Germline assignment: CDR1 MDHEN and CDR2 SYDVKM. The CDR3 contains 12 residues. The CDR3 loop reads CASSLQGEGYTF. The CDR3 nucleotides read TGTGCCAGCAGCCTTCAAGGGGAAGGCTACACCTTC.

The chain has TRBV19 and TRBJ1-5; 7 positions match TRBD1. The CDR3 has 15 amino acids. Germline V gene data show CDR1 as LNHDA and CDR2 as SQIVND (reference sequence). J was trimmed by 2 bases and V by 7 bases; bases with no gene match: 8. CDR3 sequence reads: CASTPTGLGNQPQHF. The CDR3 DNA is TGTGCCAGTACCCCGACAGGGCTGGGCAATCAGCCCCAGCATTTT. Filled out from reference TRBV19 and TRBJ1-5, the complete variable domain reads DGGITQSPKYLFRKEGQNVTLSCEQNLNHDAMYWYRQDPGQGLRLIYYSQIVNDFQKGDIAEGYSVSREKKESFPLTVTSAQKNPTAFYLCASTPTGLGNQPQHFGDGTRLSIL.